These 27 T cell receptor beta chains share one sample of origin, sequenced in a study of OX40 agonist ivuxolimab in advanced cancers. The method was immunoSEQ multiplex PCR; TCRdb's version includes in-frame clones alone and lacks a portion of them. This sample carries some 94,000 clones, about 96% of them seen once, and the ten largest clones take 2% to 2.5%. The input for sequencing was CD4+ or CD8+ T cells sorted from blood, taken in a trial of the OX40 agonist ivuxolimab. The receptors derive from an adult with an advanced solid tumor such as melanoma, head and neck, liver or kidney cancer.

This chain joins TRBV9 and TRBJ2-1; 11 bases map to TRBD2. Germline V gives CDR1 SGDLS, CDR2 YYNGEE. The CDR3 is made up of 17 amino acids. V was pared by 2 bases and J by 9 bases, with 13 bases of the junction left unmatched. In DNA, the CDR3 is TGTGCCAGCAGCGTTGGGAATAGCGGGGGGGCCATTGGTGAGCAGTTCTTC. This sequence encodes CASSVGNSGGAIGEQFF.

This clone showed up just once. The V call is TRBV27, the J call TRBJ2-3; D may correspond to TRBD1 or TRBD2 (5 bases each). Trimming removed 0 bases from V and 0 bases from J, with 10 bases in between. Germline CDR1 and CDR2: MNHEY and SMNVEV (reference sequence). There are 16 residues in the CDR3. CDR3 sequence: CASSLSVGASTDTQYF. The CDR3 DNA is TGTGCCAGCAGTTTATCCGTCGGGGCAAGCACAGATACGCAGTATTTT.

This clone was picked up one time. The rearrangement links TRBV6-5 to TRBJ2-7, with D tentatively TRBD1 or TRBD2 (5 bases each). CDR1 and CDR2 (germline): MNHEY, SVGAGI. Trimming removed 6 bases at V and 3 bases at J, with 18 bases between. This CDR3 has 15 residues. The CDR3 DNA sequence: TGTGCCAGCAGCCCTAGGGGAGTTCCCTACTACGAGCAGTACTTC. Amino acids: CASSPRGVPYYEQYF.

This clone was found a few times. The chain uses TRBV19 and TRBJ1-6; 11 bases are a match to TRBD1. The CDR3 length is 14 residues. The V gene's germline CDR1 is LNHDA and CDR2 SQIVND (reference sequence). Trimming took 6 bases from V and 13 from J; bases not matched to a gene: 8. The CDR3 nucleotides read TGTGCCAGTAGCGAAGGGACAGGGGGATACCCCCTCCACTTT. This gives the protein CASSEGTGGYPLHF.

The chain links TRBV11-2 to TRBJ2-2; 7 bases are shared with TRBD2. Germline-derived CDR1 and CDR2 are SGHAT and FQNNGV. The ends lost 3 bases at V and 3 bases at J; junction bases unmatched: 10. CDR3 length equals 17 residues. CDR3 DNA sequence: TGTGCCAGCAGCTTCCCTAGCGGTGATTCGGACACCGGGGAGCTGTTTTTT. Translation gives CASSFPSGDSDTGELFF.

The CDR3 sequence: CASSSYGTLGETQYF. The CDR3 DNA follows: TGTGCCAGCAGCTCTTACGGGACGTTGGGGGAGACCCAGTACTTC. V usage is TRBV7-9 and J usage is TRBJ2-5; D may correspond to TRBD1 or TRBD2 (5 bases each). This CDR3 spans 15 amino acids. The V and J ends lost 4 bases and 5 bases respectively, with 17 bases between them. Germline CDR1 SEHNR, CDR2 FQNEAQ (reference sequence).

This clone was counted a single time. J is TRBJ2-7 and V is TRBV15; TRBD1 aligns across 12 bases. The V segment lost 2 bases and the J segment 2 bases; nucleotides outside the gene matches: 4. This CDR3 spans 16 amino acids. Per the germline V gene, CDR1 is LNHNV and CDR2 is YYDKDF (reference sequence). The CDR3: CATSRQGQGAPYEQYF. DNA for the CDR3: TGTGCCACCAGCAGACAGGGACAGGGGGCCCCCTACGAGCAGTACTTC.

This clone was picked up one time. The chain has TRBV4-1 and TRBJ2-1; 13 nucleotides agree with TRBD2. The germline V gene encodes CDR1 MGHRA and CDR2 YSYEKL. This CDR3 is built from 15 residues. With V trimmed by 6 bases and J by 8 bases, 7 bases remained unmatched. CDR3 loop: CASSTLAGGPDEQFF. The CDR3, as DNA: TGCGCCAGCAGTACACTAGCGGGAGGGCCCGATGAGCAGTTCTTC.

This clone was picked up one time. The V gene is TRBV7-9, the J gene TRBJ2-1; either TRBD1 or TRBD2 may fit D (5 bases each). Germline V gene sequence: CDR1 SEHNR, CDR2 FQNEAQ (reference sequence). The CDR3 consists of 14 residues. The V and J ends lost 3 bases and 8 bases respectively, with 14 bases between them. CDR3 sequence reads: CASSLVGPSHEQFF. The CDR3, as DNA: TGTGCCAGCAGCTTGGTGGGACCATCCCATGAGCAGTTCTTC.

J is TRBJ2-7 and V is TRBV4-3; TRBD2 is a possible D gene (6 bases). This CDR3 has 15 residues. CDR1 and CDR2 (germline): LGHNA, YSLEER. Between the trimmed V and J ends, which lost 0 bases and 0 bases, there was a span of 9 bases. The CDR3 DNA sequence: TGCGCCAGCAGCCAAGACGGAGGGTCCTCCTACGAGCAGTACTTC. Translated: CASSQDGGSSYEQYF.

The V call is TRBV28, the J call TRBJ1-2; D is undetermined. CDR3 size: 15 residues. The germline V gene encodes CDR1 MDHEN and CDR2 SYDVKM. V was trimmed by 2 bases and J by 2 bases, leaving 12 bases between them. The CDR3 DNA follows: TGTGCCAGCAGTTTAGGTAGAGGGAACAACTATGGCTACACCTTC. This codes for CASSLGRGNNYGYTF.

The chain combines TRBV27 with TRBJ1-1; D is uncertain. V lost 3 bases to trimming and J lost 0 bases, with 5 bases between them. CDR1 is MNHEY and CDR2 is SMNVEV in the germline V gene (reference sequence). There are 13 residues in the CDR3. The CDR3 reads CASSFKVNTEAFF. The CDR3 region has the DNA TGTGCCAGCAGTTTTAAGGTGAACACTGAAGCTTTCTTT.

CDR3 nucleotides: TGTGCCAGCAGTGATTTGGGGCCTGAGCAGTTCTTC. Residues: CASSDLGPEQFF. The chain combines TRBV6-1 with TRBJ2-1, with D possibly TRBD1 on 5 matching bases. The CDR3 length is 12 residues. V was cut by 3 bases and J by 9 bases, with 9 bases left in between. Germline V gives CDR1 MNHNS, CDR2 SASEGT.

This clone was detected only once. This chain links TRBV7-7 with TRBJ2-3; 8 positions match TRBD1. The germline CDR1 and CDR2 sequences are SSHAT and FNYEAQ (reference sequence). V was clipped by 6 bases and J by 6 bases; unmatched bases: 11. This CDR3 contains 15 residues. The CDR3 bases are TGTGCCAGCAGTTCAGGGACAGGAGGGAAGGATACGCAGTATTTT. The encoded protein is CASSSGTGGKDTQYF.

This clone was observed a single time. The chain recombines TRBV27 with TRBJ1-2; D call uncertain. CDR1 MNHEY and CDR2 SMNVEV come from the germline V gene (reference sequence). The CDR3 sequence is 15 residues long. Trimming removed 3 bases from V and 4 bases from J, with 15 bases in between. The CDR3 protein is CASSLASGHFYGYTF. For the CDR3, the DNA is TGTGCCAGCAGTTTGGCGTCAGGCCATTTCTATGGCTACACCTTC.

The chain is built from TRBV6-5 and TRBJ1-1; the D gene is possibly TRBD1 (5 bases). V was trimmed by 11 bases and J by 2 bases, leaving 12 bases between them. Germline V CDR1 and CDR2: MNHEY, SVGAGI. CDR3 length: 12 residues. The CDR3 DNA follows: TGTGCCCTAACGTGGGACAACACTGAAGCTTTCTTT. Translating gives CALTWDNTEAFF.

The chain uses TRBV7-9 and TRBJ2-3; the match to TRBD2 covers 12 bases. The trim removed 3 bases at V and 5 bases at J, leaving 6 bases unmatched. This CDR3 has 16 residues. CDR1 is SEHNR and CDR2 is FQNEAQ in the germline V gene (reference sequence). DNA of the CDR3: TGTGCCAGCAGCTTCCCACTAGCGGGGGGAGGAGATACGCAGTATTTT. Its translation: CASSFPLAGGGDTQYF.

CDR3: CASNRGDRITEAFF. CDR3 DNA: TGTGCCAGCAACCGGGGGGATCGGATAACTGAAGCTTTCTTT. V gene TRBV28 combines with J gene TRBJ1-1, with a weak D call TRBD1 (5 bases). CDR3 size: 14 residues. Germline-derived CDR1 and CDR2 are MDHEN and SYDVKM. V dropped 7 bases and J dropped 5 bases, with 17 bases sitting between them.

The J gene is TRBJ2-7, the V gene TRBV6-6; D ambiguous. V lost 5 bases and J lost 13, with 15 bases in between. The germline CDR1 and CDR2 sequences are MNHNY and SVGAGI (reference sequence). The CDR3 is 11 residues long. In DNA, the CDR3 is TGTGCCAGCAGTGAAATGGAAAAGGACTACTTC. It encodes CASSEMEKDYF.

V gene TRBV2 combines with J gene TRBJ1-5; the match to TRBD1 covers 9 bases. V was clipped by 6 bases and J by 4 bases; unmatched bases: 10. This CDR3 spans 16 amino acids. Germline V lookup: CDR1 SNHLY, CDR2 FYNNEI. CDR3 sequence: CASRDGQGFSNQPQHF. CDR3 nucleotide sequence: TGTGCCAGCAGGGATGGACAGGGGTTCTCAAATCAGCCCCAGCATTTT. The full variable domain, in which reference TRBV2 and TRBJ1-5 provide the parts outside the CDR3, is EPEVTQTPSHQVTQMGQEVILRCVPISNHLYFYWYRQILGQKVEFLVSFYNNEISEKSEIFDDQFSVERPDGSNFTLKIRSTKLEDSAMYFCASRDGQGFSNQPQHFGDGTRLSIL.

The V call is TRBV10-3, the J call TRBJ2-7; D not resolved. Per germline, CDR1 ENHRY and CDR2 SYGVKD. V gave up 3 bases and J gave up 2 bases, with 8 bases separating them. This CDR3 region has 13 residues. CDR3 nucleotides: TGTGCCATCAGTGACGTATCTGCCTACGAGCAGTACTTC. Translation: CAISDVSAYEQYF.

The table lists this clone with a count of one. In DNA, the CDR3 is TGTGCCAGCAGCCAAGATGGCGGTTTAGCGCGGAATACGCAGTATTTT. Protein: CASSQDGGLARNTQYF. The chain combines TRBV4-2 with TRBJ2-3; a possible D gene is TRBD2 (5 bases). Germline V lookup: CDR1 LGHNA, CDR2 YNFKEQ. V was trimmed by 0 bases and J by 7 bases, leaving 17 bases between them. The CDR3 length is 16 residues.

The V call is TRBV13, the J call TRBJ2-7; D is undetermined. Germline-derived CDR1 and CDR2 are PRHDT and FYEKMQ (reference sequence). The CDR3 runs 14 residues. V shed 1 base and J shed 1 base, with 8 bases lying between them. CDR3 nucleotide sequence: TGTGCCAGCAGCTTAGCGGCCTCATCCTACGAGCAGTACTTC. Encoded protein: CASSLAASSYEQYF.

As DNA, the CDR3 is TGTGCCAGCAGTCCCGGGACCCTTGGGGTAGGGGAGCTGTTTTTT. Translated: CASSPGTLGVGELFF. This chain uses TRBV6-6 with TRBJ2-2; D possibly matches TRBD1 or TRBD2 (5 bases each). Trimming took 5 bases from V and 8 from J, leaving 18 bases between them. The CDR3 length is 15 residues. The germline gives CDR1 MNHNY, CDR2 SVGAGI (reference sequence).

Here the CDR3 reads CATSRDRGAGSPLHF. In nucleotides, the CDR3 is TGTGCCACCAGCAGAGACAGGGGGGCAGGGTCACCCCTCCACTTT. The chain employs TRBV15 and TRBJ1-6; 7 bases line up with TRBD1. This CDR3 has 15 residues. V lost 0 bases, J lost 10 bases, and 6 bases stayed unmatched. In germline, CDR1 is LNHNV, CDR2 YYDKDF (reference sequence).

CDR3 DNA: TGTGCCACCAGCAGGGGACAGATGTATGGCTACACCTTC. Protein product: CATSRGQMYGYTF. The V call is TRBV15, the J call TRBJ1-2, with 7 nucleotides matching TRBD1. Germline V gives CDR1 LNHNV, CDR2 YYDKDF (reference sequence). Trimming cost V 3 bases and J 5 bases; bases outside gene matches: 3. The CDR3 spans 13 residues.

V is TRBV2 and J is TRBJ1-4; D gene unclear. V lost 2 bases and J 5 bases, leaving 12 bases between the germline ends. CDR3 length: 15 residues. Germline CDR1 is SNHLY and CDR2 is FYNNEI. Here the CDR3 reads CASSELTAQNEKLFF. CDR3 DNA: TGTGCCAGCAGTGAACTTACAGCTCAGAATGAAAAACTGTTTTTT.